The rows below give T cell receptor beta chains drawn from one sample of a study of CD8 T cells in Susac syndrome. One entry per CDR3 protein, called by TCRdb with MiXCR from the immunoSEQ multiplex PCR reads. The repertoire includes around 99,000 distinct CDR3 sequences, 95% to 98% of them detected once, and just over 0.095% sits in the top ten. Specimen: CD4+ T cells from PBMCs. These receptors came from a human donor in good health. CDR3s include the opening cysteine and the closing phenylalanine or tryptophan.

v_gene	j_gene	CDR3aa
TRBV5-1	TRBJ2-3	CASSLALAGSTDTQYF
TRBV28	TRBJ2-1	CASSPTSGRYNEQFF
TRBV29-1	TRBJ2-5	CSSLSSGQETQYF
TRBV30	TRBJ2-3	CAWSPSTDTQYF
TRBV7-2	TRBJ2-7	CASSLAIWYEQYF
TRBV25-1	TRBJ1-6	CASSGKGPLHF
TRBV11-2	TRBJ2-3	CASSPTGPIYTDTQYF
TRBV6-5	TRBJ2-7	CAIRPDRSSYEQYF
TRBV20-1	TRBJ1-2	CSARGRGTNYGYTF
TRBV15	TRBJ2-7	CATSRLRTGSAYEQYF
TRBV7-9	TRBJ1-2	CASSLGQDFGYTF
TRBV7-8	TRBJ1-2	CASSFGLLYGYTF
TRBV18	TRBJ2-7	CASSPEQGLEQYF
TRBV6-6	TRBJ1-2	CASSYLAHPMGYTF
TRBV3-1	TRBJ1-2	CASSQAPINSYGYTF
TRBV11-1	TRBJ2-7	CASSDRQVRSYEQYF
TRBV20-1	TRBJ2-4	CSARDFSGSAIQYF
TRBV5-1	TRBJ2-7	CASSPGLANRYEQYF
TRBV28	TRBJ1-6	CASSTTRGRSSPLHF
TRBV2	TRBJ2-2	CASRRENTGELFF
TRBV12-5	TRBJ2-5	CASGWERGETQYF
TRBV14	TRBJ1-1	CASSTRLTEAFF
TRBV7-2	TRBJ2-5	CASSLGPGTQETQYF
TRBV7-3	TRBJ1-1	CASSAERDTEAFF
TRBV2	TRBJ2-5	CASSVSWALGETQYF
TRBV7-9	TRBJ1-3	CASSGTGGEGNTIYF
TRBV5-4	TRBJ2-1	CASSLGDLNEQFF
TRBV7-2	TRBJ2-3	CASRLQGLAVTDTQYF
TRBV19	TRBJ2-1	CASRGLSVGEQFF
TRBV24-1	TRBJ1-2	CAAGQGNYGYTF
TRBV7-2	TRBJ1-1	CASSSPVNTEAFF
TRBV29-1	TRBJ2-7	CSGQGIHEQYF
TRBV5-1	TRBJ2-2	CASSSPGQGGSGELFF
TRBV28	TRBJ2-2	CASSLRNTGELFF
TRBV25-1	TRBJ1-6	CASSDRPSSPLHF
TRBV7-3	TRBJ2-5	CASSTPGTGDQETQYF
TRBV7-9	TRBJ1-5	CASSFSTGNQPQHF
TRBV12-3/TRBV12-4	TRBJ2-7	CASRRTGGYEQYF
TRBV2	TRBJ2-5	CASSEVGSRQETQYF
TRBV29-1	TRBJ2-2	CSVDLAGYANTGELFF
TRBV12-3/TRBV12-4	TRBJ2-2	CASSLGGLANTGELFF
TRBV28	TRBJ2-1	CASLKAGFGHNEQFF
TRBV29-1	TRBJ2-3	CSVDPGQGITDTQYF
TRBV9	TRBJ2-1	CASSATTEGEQFF
TRBV28	TRBJ2-5	CASSLSARVETQYF
TRBV5-6	TRBJ1-1	CASSFRDAILSF
TRBV7-9	TRBJ2-5	CASSRVDRGKETQYF
TRBV20-1	TRBJ2-1	CSAFQPGYNEQFF
TRBV6-2/TRBV6-3	TRBJ1-1	CASSYADMNTEAFF
TRBV14	TRBJ1-3	CASSQVKFSGNTIYF
TRBV7-2	TRBJ2-3	CASSPDGSETDTQYF
TRBV20-1	TRBJ2-7	CSAKKDSSYEQYF